Listed here are 25 T cell receptor beta chains from one sample, sequenced in a study of shared clonotypes between healthy human individuals. Assay: immunoSEQ multiplex PCR; the TCRdb copy retains only in-frame clones and omits some. The sample has 730,000 or so clones, approximately 75% seen once. Sequencing used memory CD4+ T cells sorted from blood. As to subset: CD45RA-negative fraction. The receptors here all came from a woman aged 25 to 39 in good health.

The chain couples TRBV7-7 to TRBJ2-1; D is perhaps TRBD1 (6 bases). Looked up from germline, CDR1 is SSHAT and CDR2 is FNYEAQ (reference sequence). This CDR3 is 14 amino acids long. With 5 bases removed from V and 9 bases from J, the gap between germline ends came to 17 bases. CDR3 in DNA: TGTGCCAGCAGCCCACTACAGGGCGGCCGTGAGCAGTTCTTC. Translated: CASSPLQGGREQFF.

CDR3 nucleotides: TGTGCCAGCAGCTCAACAGGGGACGGGCCCTACGAGCAGTACTTC. Protein: CASSSTGDGPYEQYF. The gene calls are TRBV11-2 and TRBJ2-7; TRBD1 agrees at 7 bases. There are 15 residues in the CDR3. Trimming took 4 bases from V and 2 from J; bases not matched to a gene: 8. Germline CDR1 is SGHAT and CDR2 is FQNNGV.

This CDR3 reads CASSQASRDRTGGYGYTF. CDR3 DNA sequence: TGTGCCAGCAGCCAAGCGTCCCGGGACAGGACTGGCGGCTATGGCTACACCTTC. The chain combines TRBV14 with TRBJ1-2, with 8 nucleotides matching TRBD1. V lost 1 base to trimming and J lost 4 bases; unmatched junction nucleotides: 14. This CDR3 is built from 18 residues. Germline CDR1 reads SGHDN; CDR2 reads FVKESK.

This chain uses TRBV27 with TRBJ2-3; 7 bases agree with TRBD2. The CDR3 extends over 13 amino acids. Germline loops: CDR1 MNHEY, CDR2 SMNVEV (reference sequence). V lost 4 bases to trimming and J lost 9 bases; unmatched junction nucleotides: 7. The CDR3 DNA reads as TGTGCCAGCAGTTCCGGGACTACCCCAACGCAGTATTTT. The encoded protein is CASSSGTTPTQYF.

V and J are TRBV29-1 and TRBJ1-2, with D perhaps matching TRBD1 (5 bases). Germline-derived CDR1 and CDR2 are SQVTM and ANQGSEA. This CDR3 comprises 12 residues. V was cut by 7 bases and J by 6 bases, with 15 bases left in between. In DNA form, the CDR3 reads TGCAGCGGTGTGTTAGGGGCAGATGGCTACACCTTC. This translates into CSGVLGADGYTF. The full variable domain, in which reference TRBV29-1 and TRBJ1-2 provide the parts outside the CDR3, is SAVISQKPSRDICQRGTSLTIQCQVDSQVTMMFWYRQQPGQSLTLIATANQGSEATYESGFVIDKFPISRPNLTFSTLTVSNMSPEDSSIYLCSGVLGADGYTFGSGTRLTVV.

A note on this clone: It is likely a read error: a sequence one base away is far more abundant. CDR3 sequence: CASSPDRDTEAFF. Here the CDR3 DNA reads TGCGCCAGCAGCCCGGACAGGGACACTGAAGCTTTCTTT. The chain combines TRBV5-1 with TRBJ1-1, with TRBD1 identical over 8 bases. The CDR3 has 13 residues. Per germline, CDR1 SGHRS and CDR2 YFSETQ. V lost 4 bases, J lost 3 bases, and 2 bases stayed unmatched.

V usage is TRBV11-1 and J usage is TRBJ2-1; D unresolved. Germline CDR1 SGHAT, CDR2 FQDESV (reference sequence). The CDR3 is 14 residues long. V was shortened by 3 bases and J by 8 bases, with 14 bases between the two germline ends. The CDR3 protein is CASSFHGSVDEQFF. The CDR3 DNA is TGTGCCAGCAGCTTCCACGGAAGTGTCGATGAGCAGTTCTTC.

This CDR3 is CASSLLKYLPSYEQYF. In DNA form, the CDR3 reads TGTGCCAGCAGTCTCCTCAAGTACCTCCCCTCCTACGAGCAGTACTTC. The V and J genes are TRBV28 and TRBJ2-7; D gene ambiguous. Trimming pared 5 bases from V and 0 bases from J, leaving 17 bases between. Per germline, CDR1 MDHEN and CDR2 SYDVKM. CDR3 size: 16 residues. The variable domain in full, with the rest retrieved from reference TRBV28 and TRBJ2-7, is DVKVTQSSRYLVKRTGEKVFLECVQDMDHENMFWYRQDPGLGLRLIYFSYDVKMKEKGDIPEGYSVSREKKERFSLILESASTNQTSMYLCASSLLKYLPSYEQYFGPGTRLTVT.

The chain couples TRBV19 to TRBJ1-2; no clear D gene. The CDR3 contains 12 residues. V lost 9 bases and J 2 bases, leaving 10 bases between the germline ends. The germline V gene encodes CDR1 LNHDA and CDR2 SQIVND (reference sequence). DNA of the CDR3: TGTGCCAGCGACGACCGGAACTATGGCTACACCTTC. Translation: CASDDRNYGYTF.

The chain links TRBV5-1 to TRBJ2-1; D unresolved. V lost 1 base, J lost 6 bases, and 11 bases lay in between. Germline V lookup: CDR1 SGHRS, CDR2 YFSETQ. This CDR3 region has 14 residues. CDR3 DNA sequence: TGCGCCAGCAGCTTGATTTCCGTTAGCAATGAGCAGTTCTTC. Translation gives CASSLISVSNEQFF.

DNA for the CDR3: TGTGCCAGCAGCTTATCACTGCACACTGAAGCTTTCTTT. Encoded protein: CASSLSLHTEAFF. This chain connects TRBV7-3 to TRBJ1-1; no reliable D call. CDR1 is SGHTA, CDR2 FQGTGA, per germline. V was shortened by 2 bases and J by 3 bases, with 7 bases between the two germline ends. The CDR3 is made up of 13 amino acids.

This clone was counted a few times. The J gene is TRBJ2-2, the V gene TRBV7-2, with a possible D match to TRBD2 (5 bases). The V gene lost 5 bases and the J gene lost 5 bases, with 15 bases spanning the gap. Germline loops: CDR1 SGHTA, CDR2 FQGNSA. This CDR3 comprises 15 residues. The CDR3 protein is CASSTQEVGTGELFF. In DNA, the CDR3 is TGTGCCAGCAGCACCCAGGAGGTTGGGACCGGGGAGCTGTTTTTT.

The V gene is TRBV7-3, the J gene TRBJ1-3; 7 bases align to TRBD1. J lost 3 bases, V lost 2 bases, and 19 bases had no gene match. The CDR3 contains 20 residues. Germline assignment: CDR1 SGHTA and CDR2 FQGTGA. CDR3 sequence reads: CASSLEGINREGAHGNTIYF. The CDR3 DNA reads TGTGCCAGCAGCTTAGAGGGTATTAACAGGGAGGGGGCTCATGGAAACACCATATATTTT.

The genes are TRBV7-2 and TRBJ1-3, with TRBD1 matching 9 bases. From germline, CDR1 is SGHTA and CDR2 FQGNSA. This CDR3 is built from 15 residues. V lost 4 bases, J lost 4 bases, and 5 bases stayed unmatched. The CDR3 nucleotides are TGTGCCAGCAGCTCCGACAGGGGGACGGGAAACACCATATATTTT. Translated: CASSSDRGTGNTIYF.

This chain joins TRBV5-4 and TRBJ2-5; D is ambiguous. V dropped 2 bases and J dropped 5 bases, with 10 bases sitting between them. CDR3 length: 13 amino acids. From germline, CDR1 is SGHNT and CDR2 YYREEE (reference sequence). The CDR3 sequence is CASSFVGHETQYF. The CDR3 nucleotides read TGTGCCAGCAGCTTTGTAGGCCACGAGACCCAGTACTTC.

V usage is TRBV28 and J usage is TRBJ2-5; 10 bases fit TRBD2. From germline, CDR1 is MDHEN and CDR2 SYDVKM. J lost 4 bases, V lost 4 bases, and 9 bases had no gene match. The CDR3 is made up of 16 amino acids. The CDR3 sequence: CASSSPGSGRVETQYF. The CDR3 coding sequence is TGTGCCAGCAGTTCCCCGGGGAGCGGGAGGGTAGAGACCCAGTACTTC.

The J gene is TRBJ1-2, the V gene TRBV19; perhaps TRBD1 as D (5 bases). Germline values: CDR1 LNHDA, CDR2 SQIVND (reference sequence). This CDR3 contains 14 residues. V was shortened by 7 bases and J by 4 bases, with 16 bases between the two germline ends. CDR3 amino acids: CASKGEAGSYGYTF. CDR3 DNA: TGTGCCAGTAAAGGGGAGGCCGGAAGCTATGGCTACACCTTC.

The chain uses TRBV6-1 and TRBJ1-2; D gene uncertain. The CDR3 extends over 16 amino acids. Germline assignment: CDR1 MNHNS and CDR2 SASEGT. Trimming took 1 base from V and 4 from J, leaving 16 bases between them. Here the CDR3 reads CASSEVAWDRSYGYTF. As DNA, the CDR3 is TGTGCCAGCAGTGAAGTGGCATGGGATAGGAGCTATGGCTACACCTTC.

This clone was counted at least ten times. This chain joins TRBV19 and TRBJ2-5; the D gene is possibly TRBD1 (5 bases). CDR3 size: 13 residues. Germline V gene data show CDR1 as LNHDA and CDR2 as SQIVND (reference sequence). Trimming left V 7 bases short and J 4 bases short, with 13 bases between. CDR3 nucleotides: TGTGCCAGTAAAACAGCAACAGGAGAGACCCAGTACTTC. As protein: CASKTATGETQYF.

This chain joins TRBV19 and TRBJ2-2, with 9 bases fitting TRBD2. CDR3 size: 15 residues. Trimming removed 7 bases from V and 2 bases from J; junction bases left unmatched: 5. Germline V gene sequence: CDR1 LNHDA, CDR2 SQIVND (reference sequence). The CDR3 region has the DNA TGTGCCAGTAAGAGGACTAGCGAAAACACCGGGGAGCTGTTTTTT. It translates to CASKRTSENTGELFF.

The J gene is TRBJ1-1, the V gene TRBV7-2; D gene ambiguous. The CDR3 is 13 residues long. The V end lost 6 bases, the J end lost 1 base, and 9 bases lay between the germline ends. Germline V gives CDR1 SGHTA, CDR2 FQGNSA. The CDR3 region is CASSNNRNTEAFF. CDR3 bases: TGTGCCAGCAGTAATAACAGGAACACTGAAGCTTTCTTT.

This chain connects TRBV28 to TRBJ2-1, with a possible D match to TRBD2 (6 bases). The CDR3 runs 15 residues. From germline, CDR1 is MDHEN and CDR2 SYDVKM. Trimming took 3 bases from V and 3 from J, leaving 12 bases between them. The CDR3, as DNA: TGTGCCAGCAGTTTCAAGCGGGCTGACTACAATGAGCAGTTCTTC. Translated, it gives CASSFKRADYNEQFF.

The count of this clone is one. CDR3 nucleotides: TGCGCCAGCAGCTTGGTTTCAGGCGGCGGATACGAGACCCAGTACTTC. Amino acid sequence: CASSLVSGGGYETQYF. The chain has TRBV5-1 and TRBJ2-5; unclear D gene. The CDR3 has 16 amino acids. The V end was cut by 0 bases, the J end by 5 bases, with 17 bases between. Germline V lookup: CDR1 SGHRS, CDR2 YFSETQ.

This chain connects TRBV6-6 to TRBJ1-4; D gene uncertain. With 8 bases removed from V and 6 bases from J, the gap between germline ends came to 19 bases. This CDR3 has 15 amino acids. Per germline, CDR1 MNHNY and CDR2 SVGAGI (reference sequence). The CDR3 is CASQEYAAGDEKLFF. CDR3 nucleotide sequence: TGTGCCAGCCAAGAGTATGCAGCTGGGGATGAAAAACTGTTTTTT.

The chain links TRBV5-4 to TRBJ2-7; the D gene could be TRBD1 or TRBD2 (5 bases each). V lost 4 bases and J lost 2, with 13 bases in between. Germline CDR1 SGHNT, CDR2 YYREEE (reference sequence). The CDR3 consists of 14 residues. The CDR3 loop is CASSPRDGAYEQYF. Written as DNA, the CDR3 is TGTGCCAGCAGCCCCCGGGACGGAGCCTACGAGCAGTACTTC.